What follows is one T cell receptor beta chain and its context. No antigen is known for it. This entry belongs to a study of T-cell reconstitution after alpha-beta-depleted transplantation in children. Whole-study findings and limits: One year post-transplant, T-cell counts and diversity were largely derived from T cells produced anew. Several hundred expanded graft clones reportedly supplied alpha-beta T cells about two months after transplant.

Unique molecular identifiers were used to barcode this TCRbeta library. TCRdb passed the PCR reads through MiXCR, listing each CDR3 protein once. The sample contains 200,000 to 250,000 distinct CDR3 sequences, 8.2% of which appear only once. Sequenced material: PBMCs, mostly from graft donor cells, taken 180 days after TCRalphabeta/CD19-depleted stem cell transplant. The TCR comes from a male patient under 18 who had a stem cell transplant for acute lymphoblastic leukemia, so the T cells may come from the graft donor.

The CDR3 DNA is TGTGCCATCAGTGGGGACTACGAGCAGTACTTC. It specifies CAISGDYEQYF. The rearrangement joins TRBV10-3 to TRBJ2-7; no definite D call. This CDR3 is built from 11 residues. Trimming removed 4 bases from V and 3 bases from J, with 4 bases in between. In germline, CDR1 is ENHRY, CDR2 SYGVKD.